The 24 T cell receptor beta chains in this list originate from one sample, sequenced in a study of blood T cell repertoires in COVID-19. Libraries were prepared by immunoSEQ multiplex PCR; TCRdb keeps only in-frame clonotypes and omits some of them. The table shows approximately 64,000 clones, with 70% to 85% occurring only once. Sequences were obtained from peripheral blood. These TCRs come from a woman aged 70-85 years with acute or convalescent COVID-19.

The V gene is TRBV12-3 or TRBV12-4, the J gene TRBJ1-1; D remains unclear. V lost 8 bases and J lost 4, with 14 bases in between. CDR3 length: 13 residues. CDR3 DNA: TGTGCCAGCTCCCTTGAACCGGGCACTGAAGCTTTCTTT. Translating gives CASSLEPGTEAFF.

The J gene is TRBJ1-4, the V gene TRBV5-1; D not certain. The CDR3 spans 14 residues. The V end lost 0 bases, the J end lost 2 bases, and 5 bases lay between the germline ends. The V gene's germline CDR1 is SGHRS and CDR2 YFSETQ. This CDR3 reads CASSLGPTNEKLFF. The CDR3 nucleotides are TGCGCCAGCAGCTTGGGTCCGACTAATGAAAAACTGTTTTTT.

The chain couples TRBV4-3 to TRBJ2-7, with TRBD1 matching 8 bases. Germline V gives CDR1 LGHNA, CDR2 YSLEER. This CDR3 has 14 residues. With 3 bases clipped from V and 8 bases from J, the junction kept 9 bases outside the gene matches. CDR3 bases: TGCGCCAGCAGCCATGGCGGACAGGGCAGAAAGCAGTACTTC. Its protein is CASSHGGQGRKQYF.

The chain has TRBV6-1 and TRBJ2-1, with TRBD1 identical over 7 bases. The CDR3 covers 15 residues. Germline V gene lookup returns CDR1 MNHNS and CDR2 SASEGT. After removal of 2 bases from V and 3 bases from J, the junction contained 4 bases not matched to a gene. The CDR3 region is CASSENGDSYNEQFF. DNA for the CDR3: TGTGCCAGCAGTGAAAACGGGGACAGCTACAATGAGCAGTTCTTC.

The V call is TRBV9, the J call TRBJ2-7, with 8 bases matching TRBD1. J gave up 4 bases and V 0 bases, and 9 bases lay outside the gene matches. The CDR3 length is 16 residues. Germline CDR1 reads SGDLS; CDR2 reads YYNGEE. The CDR3 reads CASSVAAGGAPYEQYF. CDR3 DNA sequence: TGTGCCAGCAGCGTAGCGGCAGGGGGCGCCCCATACGAGCAGTACTTC. Full variable domain (rest looked up from reference TRBV9 and TRBJ2-7): DSGVTQTPKHLITATGQRVTLRCSPRSGDLSVYWYQQSLDQGLQFLIQYYNGEERAKGNILERFSAQQFPDLHSELNLSSLELGDSALYFCASSVAAGGAPYEQYFGPGTRLTVT.

V gene TRBV3-1 (or the pseudogene TRBV3-2) combines with J gene TRBJ2-1; 8 positions match TRBD2. The CDR3 contains 14 residues. Trimming took 5 bases from V and 7 from J; bases not matched to a gene: 7. CDR1 is LGHDT and CDR2 is YNNKEL in the germline V gene (reference sequence). The CDR3 coding sequence is TGTGCCAGCAGCACCGGGGGGGCAAGGAATGAGCAGTTCTTC. Translation gives CASSTGGARNEQFF.

The chain links TRBV19 to TRBJ1-6; D may be TRBD1 (5 bases). Germline V gene data show CDR1 as LNHDA and CDR2 as SQIVND (reference sequence). Trimming took 4 bases from V and 11 from J, leaving 12 bases between them. The CDR3 contains 13 residues. In DNA form, the CDR3 reads TGTGCCAGTAGTACCCCAGGGAATGCACCCCTCCACTTT. Translating gives CASSTPGNAPLHF.

This clone occurred a few times. CDR3 loop: CSVRQGADEKLFF. DNA of the CDR3: TGCAGCGTTAGACAGGGGGCCGATGAAAAACTGTTTTTT. The chain joins TRBV29-1 to TRBJ1-4; 10 nucleotides align to TRBD1. Trimming at V came to 5 bases and at J to 6 bases, leaving 3 bases not matched to a gene. Germline V gives CDR1 SQVTM, CDR2 ANQGSEA. The CDR3 totals 13 residues.

V gene TRBV19 combines with J gene TRBJ2-5; TRBD1 aligns across 10 bases. Germline V gives CDR1 LNHDA, CDR2 SQIVND (reference sequence). Losses at the gene ends were 4 bases for V and 2 bases for J; bases not matched to a gene: 4. The CDR3 is 15 residues long. The CDR3 sequence: CASSRDRGSQETQYF. Here the CDR3 DNA reads TGTGCCAGTAGTAGGGACAGGGGATCTCAAGAGACCCAGTACTTC.

In its sample, this clone was seen once. The chain combines TRBV10-3 with TRBJ2-1; TRBD2 matches at 7 bases. The CDR3 loop spans 15 amino acids. The V segment lost 2 bases and the J segment 8 bases; nucleotides outside the gene matches: 9. From germline, CDR1 is ENHRY and CDR2 SYGVKD. CDR3 amino acids: CAISEKREPFYEQFF. The CDR3 region has the DNA TGTGCCATCAGTGAGAAGCGGGAACCTTTCTATGAGCAGTTCTTC.

The gene calls are TRBV4-1 and TRBJ1-4; 7 bases line up with TRBD1. This CDR3 contains 21 residues. After removal of 0 bases from V and 2 bases from J, the junction contained 18 bases not matched to a gene. Germline V lookup: CDR1 MGHRA, CDR2 YSYEKL. CDR3 protein: CASSQDDNRGLGPSTNEKLFF. The CDR3 nucleotides read TGCGCCAGCAGCCAAGATGACAACAGGGGCCTAGGGCCCTCCACTAATGAAAAACTGTTTTTT.

This clone was counted a few times. V is TRBV4-3 and J is TRBJ1-1, with D perhaps TRBD1 (5 bases). The germline gives CDR1 LGHNA, CDR2 YSLEER. Trimming cost V 1 base and J 4 bases, with 16 bases left between them. There are 16 residues in the CDR3. This CDR3 reads CASSQGVAVGGTEAFF. CDR3 coding DNA: TGCGCCAGCAGCCAAGGTGTGGCGGTGGGGGGCACTGAAGCTTTCTTT.

This clone was counted a single time. The chain is built from TRBV4-1 and TRBJ2-3, with D perhaps matching TRBD1 (5 bases). Germline CDR1 and CDR2: MGHRA and YSYEKL. With 1 base removed from V and 6 bases from J, the gap between germline ends came to 17 bases. There are 16 residues in the CDR3. The chain's CDR3 is CASSQATGSARDTQYF. The CDR3 region has the DNA TGCGCCAGCAGCCAAGCAACAGGATCCGCCCGGGATACGCAGTATTTT.

The table lists this clone with a count of one. The gene calls are TRBV19 and TRBJ1-2; no reliable D call. CDR3 length: 15 residues. V was pared by 3 bases and J by 8 bases, with 19 bases between. Per the germline V gene, CDR1 is LNHDA and CDR2 is SQIVND (reference sequence). The CDR3 sequence: CASSIIGDAREGYTF. As DNA, the CDR3 is TGTGCCAGTAGTATCATCGGGGATGCGCGGGAAGGCTACACCTTC. The full variable domain, completed using reference TRBV19 and TRBJ1-2, is DGGITQSPKYLFRKEGQNVTLSCEQNLNHDAMYWYRQDPGQGLRLIYYSQIVNDFQKGDIAEGYSVSREKKESFPLTVTSAQKNPTAFYLCASSIIGDAREGYTFGSGTRLTVV.

The rearrangement uses TRBV6-5 and TRBJ1-2; TRBD1 aligns across 7 bases. Germline V gives CDR1 MNHEY, CDR2 SVGAGI. The V gene end was trimmed by 7 bases and the J gene end by 4 bases; junction bases not matched to a gene: 12. The CDR3 loop spans 15 amino acids. The CDR3 sequence is CASITERDSLYGYTF. As DNA, the CDR3 is TGTGCCAGCATTACAGAACGGGACAGCCTCTATGGCTACACCTTC.

The chain employs TRBV7-2 and TRBJ2-7; D remains ambiguous. In germline, CDR1 is SGHTA, CDR2 FQGNSA. The V gene lost 3 bases and the J gene lost 2 bases, with 11 bases spanning the gap. The CDR3 is 14 residues long. The CDR3: CASSFMPGAYEQYF. In DNA, the CDR3 is TGTGCCAGCAGCTTTATGCCGGGTGCCTACGAGCAGTACTTC. Complete variable domain (other parts from reference TRBV7-2 and TRBJ2-7): GAGVSQSPSNKVTEKGKDVELRCDPISGHTALYWYRQSLGQGLEFLIYFQGNSAPDKSGLPSDRFSAERTGGSVSTLTIQRTQQEDSAVYLCASSFMPGAYEQYFGPGTRLTVT.

The J gene is TRBJ2-5, the V gene TRBV3-1 (or the pseudogene TRBV3-2); D possibly corresponds to TRBD2 (7 bases). CDR1 LGHDT and CDR2 YNNKEL come from the germline V gene (reference sequence). V lost 8 bases to trimming and J lost 3 bases, with 22 bases between them. The CDR3 consists of 16 residues. The CDR3 region has the DNA TGTGCCAGCGCACTTCAGAGGGCGGGGGCCGAAGAGACCCAGTACTTC. It yields the protein CASALQRAGAEETQYF.

This chain links TRBV27 with TRBJ1-1; 7 bases are shared with TRBD1. The CDR3 has 13 residues. Germline V gene sequence: CDR1 MNHEY, CDR2 SMNVEV (reference sequence). Germline trimming cut 10 bases from V and 1 base from J; bases unmatched to any gene: 6. Here the CDR3 DNA reads TGTGCCAACTCAAGGGGGCCGAACACTGAAGCTTTCTTT. Protein product: CANSRGPNTEAFF.

In its sample, this clone was seen once. This rearrangement joins TRBV10-3 to TRBJ1-1, with 8 bases identical to TRBD1. The V and J ends lost 3 bases and 4 bases, in that order; junction bases with no gene match: 13. The CDR3 covers 17 residues. Germline CDR1 is ENHRY and CDR2 is SYGVKD. The CDR3 DNA reads TGTGCCATCAGTGAAGGATTGGGCCAGGGGGCGAGCACTGAAGCTTTCTTT. Encoded protein: CAISEGLGQGASTEAFF.

The table lists this clone with a few counts. The DNA of the CDR3 is TGTGCCAGCTCACGGAGGACAGGGGCGCAGAGGGACACTGAAGCTTTCTTT. It codes for CASSRRTGAQRDTEAFF. The genes are TRBV18 and TRBJ1-1, with 9 bases matching TRBD1. The germline V gene has CDR1 KGHSH and CDR2 LQKENI. There are 17 residues in the CDR3. J was trimmed by 3 bases and V by 4 bases; bases with no gene match: 12.

The chain recombines TRBV7-9 with TRBJ2-7; D gene unclear. Trimming took 2 bases from V and 5 from J, leaving 10 bases between them. CDR3 length: 13 amino acids. The germline CDR1 and CDR2 sequences are SEHNR and FQNEAQ (reference sequence). The CDR3 nucleotides are TGTGCCAGCAGCTTACCGTCTGGCCACGAGCAGTACTTC. It yields the protein CASSLPSGHEQYF.

This clone has a single count. CDR3 DNA: TGTGCCAGTAGTAGAGGAGGCTACGAGCAGTACTTC. Translated: CASSRGGYEQYF. V is TRBV19 and J is TRBJ2-7; maybe TRBD2 (5 bases). CDR1 and CDR2 from the germline V gene are LNHDA and SQIVND (reference sequence). V shed 4 bases and J shed 3 bases, with 7 bases lying between them. The CDR3 consists of 12 residues.

The V gene is TRBV19, the J gene TRBJ1-4, with 8 bases lining up with TRBD1. CDR1 is LNHDA and CDR2 is SQIVND in the germline V gene (reference sequence). V dropped 10 bases and J dropped 13; count of bases not matched to a gene: 11. This CDR3 region has 12 residues. Here the CDR3 reads CAISDRVGSLFF. Written as DNA, the CDR3 is TGTGCCATTTCGGACAGGGTAGGTTCACTGTTTTTT.

The chain joins TRBV6-5 to TRBJ1-4; D is unresolved. This CDR3 is 15 amino acids long. Trimming removed 0 bases at V and 6 bases at J, with 11 bases between. CDR1 and CDR2 (germline): MNHEY, SVGAGI. CDR3 DNA sequence: TGTGCCAGCAGTTACTCGAGAGCTACGTATGAAAAACTGTTTTTT. Residues: CASSYSRATYEKLFF.